Below, 28 T cell receptor beta chains from the same sample are listed, as sequenced in a study of CD8 T cells in Susac syndrome. The RNA, roughly 0.5 to 1 ug, was put through reverse transcription using random hexamers. In TCRdb, the immunoSEQ multiplex PCR reads were re-called with MiXCR into one record per CDR3 protein. The sample lists roughly 150,000 distinct CDR3 sequences, approximately 96% occurring once. Sample: CD4+ T cells from PBMCs. The receptors here all came from a human donor with Susac syndrome.

The chain uses TRBV7-2 and TRBJ2-7; TRBD1 or TRBD2 may be the D gene (5 bases each). The CDR3 has 14 amino acids. Germline CDR1 is SGHTA and CDR2 is FQGNSA. V was pared by 5 bases and J by 2 bases, with 13 bases between. CDR3 residues: CASSPSMGPYEQYF. The CDR3 region has the DNA TGTGCCAGCAGCCCGTCGATGGGACCCTACGAGCAGTACTTC.

This rearrangement joins TRBV3-1 to TRBJ1-2, with TRBD1 as a possible D gene (5 bases). CDR1 and CDR2 (germline): LGHDT, YNNKEL (reference sequence). This CDR3 region has 13 residues. The V end lost 0 bases, the J end lost 4 bases, and 6 bases lay between the germline ends. Here the CDR3 DNA reads TGTGCCAGCAGCCAAGACAGGGCCTATGGCTACACCTTC. It encodes CASSQDRAYGYTF. Based on the CDR3 plus reference TRBV3-1 and TRBJ1-2, the full variable domain is DTAVSQTPKYLVTQMGNDKSIKCEQNLGHDTMYWYKQDSKKFLKIMFSYNNKELIINETVPNRFSPKSPDKAHLNLHINSLELGDSAVYFCASSQDRAYGYTFGSGTRLTVV.

J is TRBJ2-7 and V is TRBV12-3 or TRBV12-4; D is unclear. V lost 5 bases, J lost 2 bases, and 7 bases lay in between. CDR3 length equals 12 residues. Here the CDR3 reads CASSPLTYEQYF. CDR3 nucleotide sequence: TGTGCCAGCAGTCCACTAACCTACGAGCAGTACTTC.

This clonotype came up once. The chain is built from TRBV5-1 and TRBJ1-1; D uncertain. Trimming cost V 0 bases and J 7 bases, with 13 bases left between them. Germline V gene lookup returns CDR1 SGHRS and CDR2 YFSETQ. CDR3 length: 14 amino acids. This CDR3 reads CASSLGSSVVEAFF. The CDR3 DNA reads TGCGCCAGCAGCTTGGGGTCGTCGGTGGTTGAAGCTTTCTTT.

This clonotype was seen a few times. This rearrangement joins TRBV4-1 to TRBJ2-7; the D gene is possibly TRBD2 (7 bases). CDR1 is MGHRA and CDR2 is YSYEKL in the germline V gene. The V and J ends lost 1 base and 6 bases respectively, with 16 bases between them. The CDR3 length is 15 residues. Written as DNA, the CDR3 is TGCGCCAGCAGCCAAGTGGGGGGGGGCGGACGCGAGCAGTACTTC. It yields the protein CASSQVGGGGREQYF.

V usage is TRBV3-1 and J usage is TRBJ2-3; 10 nucleotides agree with TRBD2. V dropped 1 base and J dropped 1; count of bases not matched to a gene: 2. The CDR3 consists of 16 residues. CDR1 and CDR2 (germline): LGHDT, YNNKEL (reference sequence). CDR3 amino acids: CASSQAGLAGTDTQYF. The CDR3 region has the DNA TGTGCCAGCAGCCAAGCTGGACTAGCGGGCACAGATACGCAGTATTTT.

The chain combines TRBV9 with TRBJ2-3; perhaps TRBD1 as D (6 bases). The CDR3 is made up of 15 amino acids. Germline V gives CDR1 SGDLS, CDR2 YYNGEE. V shed 0 bases and J shed 2 bases, with 10 bases lying between them. The chain's CDR3 is CASSVAGTLTDTQYF. For the CDR3, the DNA is TGTGCCAGCAGCGTAGCCGGGACACTCACAGATACGCAGTATTTT.

This chain links TRBV11-2 with TRBJ1-2; no clear D gene. The V gene's germline CDR1 is SGHAT and CDR2 FQNNGV. This CDR3 is 14 amino acids long. Trimming took 6 bases from V and 8 from J, leaving 19 bases between them. CDR3 sequence: CASRRPGSSRGYTF. Here the CDR3 DNA reads TGTGCCAGCAGGAGACCGGGCTCCTCACGGGGCTACACCTTC.

Written as DNA, the CDR3 is TGTGCCAGCAGTCAAGAGTTTAACACTGAAGCTTTCTTT. Translating it yields CASSQEFNTEAFF. The V call is TRBV2, the J call TRBJ1-1; no reliable D call. Germline assignment: CDR1 SNHLY and CDR2 FYNNEI. The V end lost 5 bases, the J end lost 2 bases, and 9 bases lay between the germline ends. The CDR3 is 13 residues long.

CDR3 sequence reads: CASSGLNGYTF. CDR3 in DNA: TGCGCCAGCAGCGGGCTAAATGGCTACACCTTC. The V and J genes are TRBV10-1 and TRBJ1-2; D gene ambiguous. The CDR3 runs to 11 residues. Germline lookup yields CDR1 WNHNN and CDR2 SYGVQD (reference sequence). V lost 6 bases, J lost 6 bases, and 8 bases lay in between.

This chain connects TRBV6-5 to TRBJ1-2; D remains ambiguous. The CDR3 consists of 13 residues. Germline lookup yields CDR1 MNHEY and CDR2 SVGAGI. V lost 2 bases, J lost 0 bases, and 4 bases lay in between. For the CDR3, the DNA is TGTGCCAGCAGTTACACAGCTAACTATGGCTACACCTTC. It codes for CASSYTANYGYTF.

This chain uses TRBV7-2 with TRBJ2-7, with a weak D call TRBD1 (5 bases). Germline CDR1 and CDR2: SGHTA and FQGNSA. The CDR3 covers 13 residues. V dropped 3 bases and J dropped 6 bases, with 12 bases sitting between them. CDR3 loop: CASSFFLGREQYF. The CDR3 bases are TGTGCCAGCAGCTTTTTTCTGGGGCGCGAGCAGTACTTC.

The gene calls are TRBV29-1 and TRBJ1-2, with D hard to call. Germline V lookup: CDR1 SQVTM, CDR2 ANQGSEA. The CDR3 has 10 residues. V was trimmed by 4 bases and J by 5 bases, leaving 5 bases between them. Here the CDR3 reads CSVAGYGYTF. The DNA for the CDR3 is TGCAGCGTTGCTGGATATGGCTACACCTTC.

CDR3 loop: CSAPSPGRETQYF. In DNA form, the CDR3 reads TGCAGTGCCCCGTCCCCAGGGAGGGAGACCCAGTACTTC. This chain connects TRBV20-1 to TRBJ2-5; the D gene is possibly TRBD2 (6 bases). Trimming stripped 6 bases from V and 5 bases from J, with 16 bases between. This CDR3 has 13 residues. The germline V gene has CDR1 DFQATT and CDR2 SNEGSKA (reference sequence).

V and J are TRBV6-6 and TRBJ1-2; possible D gene TRBD1, 5 bases. V was trimmed by 2 bases and J by 6 bases, leaving 13 bases between them. There are 14 residues in the CDR3. Germline CDR1 is MNHNY and CDR2 is SVGAGI (reference sequence). CDR3 sequence reads: CASSYEGVWNGYTF. The CDR3 bases are TGTGCCAGCAGTTACGAAGGGGTATGGAATGGCTACACCTTC.

V usage is TRBV28 and J usage is TRBJ1-1; D gene unclear. Germline CDR1 MDHEN, CDR2 SYDVKM. This CDR3 region has 11 residues. V was shortened by 8 bases and J by 4 bases, with 8 bases between the two germline ends. The CDR3 loop is CASYGTTEAFF. Written as DNA, the CDR3 is TGTGCCAGCTACGGAACCACTGAAGCTTTCTTT. The complete variable domain, with remaining parts taken from reference TRBV28 and TRBJ1-1, reads DVKVTQSSRYLVKRTGEKVFLECVQDMDHENMFWYRQDPGLGLRLIYFSYDVKMKEKGDIPEGYSVSREKKERFSLILESASTNQTSMYLCASYGTTEAFFGQGTRLTVV.

The rearrangement uses TRBV24-1 and TRBJ2-2, with D possibly being TRBD2 (6 bases). The germline V gene has CDR1 KGHDR and CDR2 SFDVKD. The CDR3 runs to 16 residues. V lost 4 bases to trimming and J lost 4 bases, with 15 bases between them. In DNA form, the CDR3 reads TGTGCCACCAGTGACCGCTTCGGAGGGAGCACCGGGGAGCTGTTTTTT. Translating gives CATSDRFGGSTGELFF.

This chain links TRBV20-1 with TRBJ2-5; 8 bases agree with TRBD1. Germline CDR1 DFQATT, CDR2 SNEGSKA (reference sequence). The junction had 13 bases not matched to a gene; V was cut back by 8 bases and J by 2 bases. The CDR3 covers 15 residues. The CDR3 region is CSSKDRGNQQETQYF. CDR3 in DNA: TGCAGTTCCAAAGACAGGGGCAACCAACAAGAGACCCAGTACTTC.

The chain uses TRBV9 and TRBJ1-4, with 9 positions matching TRBD1. In germline, CDR1 is SGDLS, CDR2 YYNGEE. The CDR3 spans 14 residues. V trimming: 1 base; J trimming: 7 bases; junction bases outside the gene matches: 2. CDR3 region: CASSVMDRGEKLFF. The CDR3 nucleotides read TGTGCCAGCAGCGTAATGGACAGGGGTGAAAAACTGTTTTTT.

This rearrangement joins TRBV12-3 or TRBV12-4 to TRBJ2-3; 7 bases match TRBD2. Trimming at V came to 9 bases and at J to 0 bases, leaving 6 bases not matched to a gene. The CDR3 spans 14 residues. The CDR3 spells CASTGGSSTDTQYF. CDR3 DNA sequence: TGTGCCAGTACGGGGGGATCTAGCACAGATACGCAGTATTTT.

The chain combines TRBV5-6 with TRBJ2-5; 12 bases align to TRBD1. This CDR3 contains 14 residues. The V gene end was trimmed by 5 bases and the J gene end by 6 bases; junction bases not matched to a gene: 5. Germline CDR1 SGHDT, CDR2 YYEEEE. This chain's CDR3 is CASRGTGGEKTQYF. The CDR3 DNA reads as TGTGCCAGCAGAGGGACAGGGGGCGAAAAGACCCAGTACTTC.

The chain joins TRBV4-1 to TRBJ2-3, with TRBD2 matching over 7 bases. The CDR3 has 15 amino acids. The J segment lost 4 bases and the V segment lost 0 bases, leaving 4 bases of the junction unmatched. The germline V gene has CDR1 MGHRA and CDR2 YSYEKL. CDR3 sequence reads: CASSQDRRGADTQYF. In nucleotides, the CDR3 is TGCGCCAGCAGCCAAGATCGTCGGGGGGCAGATACGCAGTATTTT.

This clonotype was counted a single time. J is TRBJ1-2 and V is TRBV2; perhaps TRBD1 as D (5 bases). Germline CDR1 is SNHLY and CDR2 is FYNNEI. V lost 4 bases to trimming and J lost 4 bases, with 10 bases between them. The CDR3 is 13 residues long. CDR3 residues: CASSGWGGYGYTF. DNA of the CDR3: TGTGCCAGCAGTGGGTGGGGGGGCTATGGCTACACCTTC.

CDR3: CASSSVSVNTEAFF. The CDR3 nucleotides are TGTGCCAGCAGTTCGGTCAGTGTGAACACTGAAGCTTTCTTT. This chain joins TRBV6-5 and TRBJ1-1, with D unresolved. Germline loops: CDR1 MNHEY, CDR2 SVGAGI. V was cut by 4 bases and J by 0 bases, with 9 bases left in between. This CDR3 has 14 amino acids.

V and J are TRBV9 and TRBJ1-1, with D possibly matching TRBD1 (5 bases). The germline V gene encodes CDR1 SGDLS and CDR2 YYNGEE. Trimming stripped 5 bases from V and 3 bases from J, with 11 bases between. This CDR3 is 13 amino acids long. CDR3 sequence reads: CASRGDSYTEAFF. The CDR3 DNA reads TGTGCCAGCAGAGGAGACAGTTACACTGAAGCTTTCTTT.

Only one count was recorded for this clonotype. This chain joins TRBV1 and TRBJ1-3. TRBV1 is recorded as a pseudogene. The CDR3 sequence is 16 residues long. The CDR3 sequence: CTSSQALGASGNTIYF. The DNA for the CDR3 is TGCACCAGCAGCCAAGCGTTGGGAGCCTCTGGAAACACCATATATTTT.

The J gene is TRBJ2-1, the V gene TRBV6-6; D gene uncertain. The CDR3 runs 14 residues. CDR1 MNHNY and CDR2 SVGAGI come from the germline V gene (reference sequence). The V end lost 5 bases, the J end lost 3 bases, and 11 bases lay between the germline ends. The CDR3 region has the DNA TGTGCCAGCAGTGACGGGCCCCGCTACAATGAGCAGTTCTTC. This sequence encodes CASSDGPRYNEQFF.

The V gene is TRBV28, the J gene TRBJ1-5; the D gene is possibly TRBD1 (5 bases). The germline V and J ends were trimmed by 3 bases and 3 bases, with 12 bases remaining between them. This CDR3 has 15 amino acids. CDR1 is MDHEN, CDR2 SYDVKM, per germline. The CDR3 sequence is CASSFGQGNNQPQHF. DNA of the CDR3: TGTGCCAGCAGTTTTGGGCAGGGTAACAATCAGCCCCAGCATTTT.